This T cell receptor beta chain is drawn from a study of CD8+CD57+ T cells in acquired aplastic anemia. Genomic DNA constituted the template upon which TCR beta VDJ and CDR3 profiling was performed. One entry per CDR3 protein, called by TCRdb with MiXCR from the reads. The top ten hold about 60% of the sample, which has roughly 220,000 distinct CDR3 sequences, about 62% seen once. This clonotype was found a few times. CDR1 is LNHNV, CDR2 YYDKDF, per germline (reference sequence). CDR3 size: 14 residues. All patients picked for sequencing had shown, by flow cytometry, an expansion of CD8+CD57+ cells. This sequence joins TRBV15 and TRBJ2-7; TRBD1 might be the D (5 bases). The DNA end is a closer match to TRBJ2-5, so the J assignment may be wrong. The source material was sorted CD4+, CD8+, or CD8+CD57+ T cells (not recorded which) from PBMCs. The receptor was isolated from a human donor with aplastic anemia. CDR3: CATSREQVRETQYF. The CDR3 DNA reads TGTGCCACCAGCAGAGAACAGGTTAGGGAGACCCAGTACTTC.